The sequence of this T cell receptor (beta chain) was determined in a study of blood T cell repertoires in COVID-19. For the study at large: The United States, Italy and Spain were the sources of the acute and convalescent COVID-19 samples.

In the original analysis: How many nucleated cells were present was estimated from reference gene primer amplification. The protocol was immunoSEQ multiplex PCR, while the TCRdb copy is restricted to in-frame clones and leaves out a portion. V and J calls plus clone size are reproduced from that table; the DNA served to infer D and trimming. Of approximately 170,000 clones in the sample, under 95% are singletons; the top ten hold roughly 5%. In Seattle, patients joined the study during active infection and were tracked longitudinally. The ends lost 3 bases at V and 6 bases at J; junction bases unmatched: 13. There are 17 residues in the CDR3. CDR1 is LNHDA, CDR2 SQIVND, per germline (reference sequence).

Sequenced sample: peripheral blood. V usage is TRBV19 and J usage is TRBJ2-1; 8 positions match TRBD2. The receptor was derived from a man younger than 35 with COVID-19, enrolled during active disease. Written as DNA, the CDR3 is TGTGCCAGTAGTATGGGGGTTCAAGCGGGAGTTCCCAATGAGCAGTTCTTC. Amino acids: CASSMGVQAGVPNEQFF.